The 26 T cell receptor beta chains reported below all come from one sample, sequenced in a study of CD8+ T cells in alopecia areata. As the sequencing template, cDNA was produced by extracting RNA and reverse transcribing it. Using immunoSEQ multiplex PCR, the repertoire was profiled, and TCRdb retains in-frame clones only, with some absent. The sample contains some 88,000 clones, 40% to 50% of which appear only once. The treatment: oral pan-JAK inhibitor, 5-10 mg twice daily. The sequencing used CD8+ T cells sorted from blood, collected at week 24, from a patient treated with tofacitinib. Every receptor here comes from a human donor with alopecia areata.

The CDR3 loop reads CASSPGAGGTNEQFF. CDR3 DNA: TGTGCCAGCAGCCCCGGGGCGGGAGGAACCAATGAGCAGTTCTTC. The chain employs TRBV7-6 and TRBJ2-1; 8 positions match TRBD2. This CDR3 is built from 15 residues. The germline V gene has CDR1 SGHVS and CDR2 FNYEAQ. With 5 bases clipped from V and 6 bases from J, the junction kept 9 bases outside the gene matches. Filled out from reference TRBV7-6 and TRBJ2-1, the complete variable domain reads GAGVSQSPRYKVTKRGQDVALRCDPISGHVSLYWYRQALGQGPEFLTYFNYEAQQDKSGLPNDRFSAERPEGSISTLTIQRTEQRDSAMYRCASSPGAGGTNEQFFGPGTRLTVL.

This clone was counted only a few times. This chain joins TRBV4-1 and TRBJ1-2, with D maybe TRBD1 (5 bases). Germline V gives CDR1 MGHRA, CDR2 YSYEKL. There are 15 residues in the CDR3. V shed 2 bases and J shed 1 base, with 11 bases lying between them. The CDR3 here is CASSQTPGDNYGYTF. In DNA, the CDR3 is TGCGCCAGCAGCCAAACCCCGGGGGATAACTATGGCTACACCTTC.

This clone was seen a few times. This sequence joins TRBV5-6 and TRBJ1-5; perhaps TRBD1 as D (6 bases). CDR3 length equals 15 residues. Germline V gives CDR1 SGHDT, CDR2 YYEEEE. V was clipped by 4 bases and J by 0 bases, with 11 bases between them. The CDR3 loop reads CASSRGHPSNQPQHF. The CDR3 coding sequence is TGTGCCAGCAGCCGGGGACATCCTAGCAATCAGCCCCAGCATTTT.

This chain connects TRBV7-2 to TRBJ2-5; a possible D gene is TRBD2 (5 bases). The CDR3 runs 16 residues. Per germline, CDR1 SGHTA and CDR2 FQGNSA. Trimming left V 5 bases short and J 4 bases short, with 20 bases between. CDR3 DNA sequence: TGTGCCAGCAGCCATAGCGTCCGCCCTCGGGGAGAGACCCAGTACTTC. The encoded protein is CASSHSVRPRGETQYF.

This clone came up a few times. The J gene is TRBJ2-3, the V gene TRBV19; 9 bases are shared with TRBD1. Germline-derived CDR1 and CDR2 are LNHDA and SQIVND (reference sequence). The CDR3 contains 16 residues. J was trimmed by 4 bases and V by 3 bases; bases with no gene match: 8. The CDR3 sequence is CASSISPGTGSDTQYF. DNA for the CDR3: TGTGCCAGTAGTATTTCACCCGGGACAGGGTCAGATACGCAGTATTTT.

This clone has just a few counts. The chain joins TRBV4-3 to TRBJ2-1, with D perhaps TRBD2 (6 bases). V was cut by 4 bases and J by 6 bases, with 13 bases left in between. Germline-derived CDR1 and CDR2 are LGHNA and YSLEER. There are 14 residues in the CDR3. This CDR3 is CASSPYSGFNEQFF. The DNA of the CDR3 is TGCGCCAGCAGCCCCTACAGCGGGTTCAATGAGCAGTTCTTC.

This chain joins TRBV18 and TRBJ2-2, with D perhaps matching TRBD2 (5 bases). The ends were cut back, 3 bases at V and 4 bases at J, with 12 bases in the middle. CDR1 and CDR2 (germline): KGHSH, LQKENI. CDR3 length: 15 residues. The CDR3 coding sequence is TGTGCCAGCTCACCGTCGCCTCGGGGCACCGGGGAGCTGTTTTTT. The encoded protein is CASSPSPRGTGELFF.

The gene calls are TRBV7-9 and TRBJ2-7; 9 positions match TRBD1. This CDR3 is 15 amino acids long. Trimming at V came to 4 bases and at J to 6 bases, leaving 10 bases not matched to a gene. CDR1 is SEHNR, CDR2 FQNEAQ, per germline (reference sequence). The CDR3: CASSSRDRVSREQYF. The DNA for the CDR3 is TGTGCCAGCAGCTCCCGGGACAGGGTGTCTCGCGAGCAGTACTTC.

J is TRBJ2-7 and V is TRBV25-1, with D perhaps TRBD2 (6 bases). Per germline, CDR1 MGHDK and CDR2 SYGVNS. The CDR3 runs to 11 residues. Trimming pared 11 bases from V and 3 bases from J, leaving 11 bases between. The CDR3 loop is CACAGGYEQYF. The CDR3 DNA sequence: TGTGCCTGCGCCGGGGGCTACGAGCAGTACTTC.

This clone is medium-sized (0.01 to 0.1%) in the sample. V gene TRBV10-2 combines with J gene TRBJ2-1; the D is unclear. V was pared by 0 bases and J by 2 bases, with 8 bases between. The germline CDR1 and CDR2 sequences are WSHSY and SAAADI. CDR3 size: 15 residues. CDR3 loop: CASSESAEPYNEQFF. In DNA, the CDR3 is TGCGCCAGCAGTGAGTCGGCGGAGCCCTACAATGAGCAGTTCTTC.

The V and J genes are TRBV7-6 and TRBJ2-3, with D perhaps TRBD1 (5 bases). The CDR3 has 16 amino acids. CDR1 and CDR2 (germline): SGHVS, FNYEAQ. The V end lost 1 base, the J end lost 6 bases, and 17 bases lay between the germline ends. For the CDR3, the DNA is TGTGCCAGCAGCTTAGATTCCGGACAAATCCGGGATACGCAGTATTTT. Its translation: CASSLDSGQIRDTQYF.

This clone was counted only a few times. The chain employs TRBV19 and TRBJ2-5; 11 bases map to TRBD1. This CDR3 region has 16 residues. Per the germline V gene, CDR1 is LNHDA and CDR2 is SQIVND (reference sequence). With 2 bases clipped from V and 5 bases from J, the junction kept 7 bases outside the gene matches. Here the CDR3 reads CASSITGQGVRETQYF. The CDR3 nucleotides are TGTGCCAGTAGTATAACGGGACAGGGGGTCAGGGAGACCCAGTACTTC. The variable domain in full, completed from reference TRBV19 and TRBJ2-5, reads DGGITQSPKYLFRKEGQNVTLSCEQNLNHDAMYWYRQDPGQGLRLIYYSQIVNDFQKGDIAEGYSVSREKKESFPLTVTSAQKNPTAFYLCASSITGQGVRETQYFGPGTRLLVL.

Points on this clone: The same CDR3 arises from other DNA sequences in this sample as well. J is TRBJ2-5 and V is TRBV4-1; TRBD2 matches 7 bases. This CDR3 is 15 amino acids long. Germline assignment: CDR1 MGHRA and CDR2 YSYEKL. V lost 0 bases and J lost 5; bases outside the gene matches: 6. CDR3 nucleotides: TGCGCCAGCAGCCAAGATGGGGGGGGTGGCGAGACCCAGTACTTC. Its protein is CASSQDGGGGETQYF.

The genes are TRBV9 and TRBJ2-5, with 7 bases aligning to TRBD1. The better agreement between TRBJ2-7 and the DNA end casts doubt on the J call. CDR1 and CDR2 from the germline V gene are SGDLS and YYNGEE. The CDR3 runs 14 residues. The CDR3 nucleotides read TGTGCCAGCAGCGTAGCGGGACAGTCTGCCGAGCAGTACTTC. This gives the protein CASSVAGQSAEQYF.

V is TRBV9 and J is TRBJ1-2, with D perhaps matching TRBD1 (6 bases). The CDR3 has 14 amino acids. V lost 0 bases, J lost 4 bases, and 10 bases lay in between. Germline CDR1 reads SGDLS; CDR2 reads YYNGEE. CDR3 bases: TGTGCCAGCAGCGTAGCAGGGGTTTCCTATGGCTACACCTTC. Translation: CASSVAGVSYGYTF.

The CDR3 sequence: CSVERQGNPYNEQFF. CDR3 in DNA: TGCAGCGTTGAAAGACAGGGGAATCCCTACAATGAGCAGTTCTTC. The chain couples TRBV29-1 to TRBJ2-1, with TRBD1 identical over 8 bases. The V gene's germline CDR1 is SQVTM and CDR2 ANQGSEA. Trimming cost V 2 bases and J 2 bases; bases outside gene matches: 5. The CDR3 is 15 residues long.

This clone came up a few times. V and J are TRBV9 and TRBJ2-3, with 15 bases lining up with TRBD2. The length of the CDR3 is 17 residues. CDR1 is SGDLS, CDR2 YYNGEE, per germline. V trimming: 4 bases; J trimming: 1 base; junction bases outside the gene matches: 4. The CDR3 DNA sequence: TGTGCCAGCAGCTCCAGGACTAGCGGGAGGGGCACAGATACGCAGTATTTT. Encoded protein: CASSSRTSGRGTDTQYF.

This rearrangement joins TRBV7-9 to TRBJ2-7, with D possibly matching TRBD2 (6 bases). The germline V and J ends were trimmed by 1 base and 6 bases, with 13 bases remaining between them. Germline CDR1 and CDR2: SEHNR and FQNEAQ (reference sequence). This CDR3 has 14 amino acids. CDR3 region: CASSLGQGGAEQYF. CDR3 bases: TGTGCCAGCAGCTTAGGCCAGGGAGGTGCCGAGCAGTACTTC.

The chain recombines TRBV9 with TRBJ1-3; D gene unclear. Germline CDR1 reads SGDLS; CDR2 reads YYNGEE. This CDR3 is 14 amino acids long. Trimming took 5 bases from V and 0 from J, leaving 9 bases between them. CDR3 coding DNA: TGTGCCAGCAGTCCAATCCGCTCTGGAAACACCATATATTTT. Its translation is CASSPIRSGNTIYF.

J is TRBJ1-2 and V is TRBV30, with 7 nucleotides matching TRBD1. J lost 5 bases, V lost 0 bases, and 9 bases had no gene match. The CDR3 has 15 residues. The germline gives CDR1 GTSNPN, CDR2 SVGIG (reference sequence). The CDR3 loop is CAWSVRRGGYYGYTF. The CDR3 DNA sequence: TGTGCCTGGAGTGTACGTCGAGGGGGCTATTATGGCTACACCTTC.

This clone was picked up a small number of times. The chain joins TRBV29-1 to TRBJ2-7; TRBD1 might be the D (6 bases). This CDR3 is 13 amino acids long. Looked up from germline, CDR1 is SQVTM and CDR2 is ANQGSEA. Deletions cut 6 bases from V and 4 bases from J, with 16 bases between. This CDR3 reads CSVTGPYDYEQYF. CDR3 coding DNA: TGCAGCGTAACAGGGCCCTATGATTACGAGCAGTACTTC.

This clone occurred a few times. Mismatch with germline at one junction end may stem from a read error. The rearrangement joins TRBV7-6 to TRBJ1-1; D is unresolved. Germline CDR1 SGHVS, CDR2 FNYEAQ. This CDR3 region has 18 residues. This CDR3 reads CASSLALSAPTQSSEAFF. CDR3 DNA: TGTGCCAGCAGCTTAGCGTTAAGTGCCCCAACACAATCTTCTGAGGCTTTCTTT.

This clone turned up a few times. V is TRBV30 and J is TRBJ1-2; D is unclear. V gave up 6 bases and J gave up 9 bases, with 14 bases separating them. Germline V gene sequence: CDR1 GTSNPN, CDR2 SVGIG (reference sequence). This CDR3 comprises 11 residues. CDR3 in DNA: TGTGCCTGTTCAGGTGCTGGGAGCTACACCTTC. Protein product: CACSGAGSYTF.

In its sample, this clone was seen many times. This sequence joins TRBV27 and TRBJ1-2; D not certain. From germline, CDR1 is MNHEY and CDR2 SMNVEV (reference sequence). The CDR3 extends over 13 amino acids. V shed 4 bases and J shed 5 bases, with 11 bases lying between them. The CDR3 loop is CASSWSGGYGYTF. The CDR3 DNA follows: TGTGCCAGCAGTTGGTCGGGTGGGTATGGCTACACCTTC.

The rearrangement links TRBV4-1 to TRBJ2-3; D possibly corresponds to TRBD2 (6 bases). This CDR3 comprises 14 residues. Germline values: CDR1 MGHRA, CDR2 YSYEKL. V was trimmed by 1 base and J by 6 bases, leaving 11 bases between them. The CDR3 protein is CASSQVPAGDTQYF. CDR3 bases: TGCGCCAGCAGCCAAGTACCGGCGGGGGATACGCAGTATTTT.

The CDR3 sequence is CASSGRLAGGNTGELFF. Written as DNA, the CDR3 is TGTGCCAGCAGCGGGAGACTAGCGGGAGGGAACACCGGGGAGCTGTTTTTT. The chain employs TRBV9 and TRBJ2-2, with 13 bases aligning to TRBD2. Germline CDR1 is SGDLS and CDR2 is YYNGEE. V lost 3 bases to trimming and J lost 1 base; unmatched junction nucleotides: 3. CDR3 length: 17 residues.